Below, one TCR beta chain is given with its context. Measured with immunoSEQ multiplex PCR; TCRdb has only the in-frame clones, and not every one. Found here are about 290,000 clones, 89% of them singletons; the top ten hold about 1.7%. This sample stems from a study of blood T cell repertoires in COVID-19. Study summary: The analysed material was cDNA or gDNA that came from T cells, B-cell-depleted T cells, or PBMCs.

V lost 5 bases to trimming and J lost 1 base; unmatched junction nucleotides: 4. There are 15 residues in the CDR3. Germline CDR1 MNHEY, CDR2 SMNVEV (reference sequence). Material for sequencing was PBMCs or T cells enriched from blood (not recorded which). The receptor was isolated from a middle-aged woman who had recovered from COVID-19. The chain has TRBV27 and TRBJ1-5; 8 nucleotides align to TRBD1. The CDR3 is CASSRQGQSNQPQHF. The CDR3, as DNA: TGTGCCAGCAGTCGACAGGGGCAGAGCAATCAGCCCCAGCATTTT.